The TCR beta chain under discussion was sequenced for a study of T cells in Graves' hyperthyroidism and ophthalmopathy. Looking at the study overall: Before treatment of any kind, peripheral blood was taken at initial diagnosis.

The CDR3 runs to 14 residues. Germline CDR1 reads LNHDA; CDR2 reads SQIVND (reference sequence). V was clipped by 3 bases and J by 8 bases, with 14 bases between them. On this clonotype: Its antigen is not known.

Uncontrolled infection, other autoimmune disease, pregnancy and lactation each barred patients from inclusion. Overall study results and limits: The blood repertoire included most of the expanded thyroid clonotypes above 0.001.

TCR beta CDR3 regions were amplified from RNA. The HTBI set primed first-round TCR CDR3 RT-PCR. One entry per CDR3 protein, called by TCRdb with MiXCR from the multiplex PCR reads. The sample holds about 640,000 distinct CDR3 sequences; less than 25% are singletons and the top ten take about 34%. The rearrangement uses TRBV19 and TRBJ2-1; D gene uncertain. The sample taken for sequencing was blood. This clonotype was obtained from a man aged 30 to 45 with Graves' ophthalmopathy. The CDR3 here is CASSIGLSGDEQFF. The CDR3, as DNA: TGTGCCAGTAGTATTGGGCTCTCGGGCGATGAGCAGTTCTTC.